This is a list of T cell receptor beta chains from one sample in a study of T cell repertoires in aging, cancer and after chemotherapy. TCRdb itself ran the multiplex PCR reads through MiXCR, one entry per CDR3 protein. The data show approximately 2,300 distinct CDR3 sequences, over 65% seen once. What was sequenced was blood. All receptors derive from a human donor with a solid tumor. Both conserved end residues are part of each CDR3. The D gene is left open where the match is weak. Not all rows give a size; the values are once, few, many and, for expanded clones, a class.

j_gene,v_gene,d_gene,abundance,CDR3nt,CDR3aa
TRBJ1-1,TRBV27,-,-,TGTGCCAGCAGTTTAATTCGAGGCACTGAAGCTTTCTTT,CASSLIRGTEAFF
TRBJ2-5,TRBV7-9,-,-,TGTGCCAGCAGCTTAGGACGATACAACCGGGACCAAGAGACCCAGTACTTC,CASSLGRYNRDQETQYF
TRBJ1-5,TRBV27,TRBD1,-,TGTGCCAGCAGTGCAGGGGGGGGGTCCAAGAACAATCAGCCCCAGCATTTT,CASSAGGGSKNNQPQHF
TRBJ2-7,TRBV28,TRBD1,-,TGTGCCAGCAGCCCCGGACAGGGGGCCACCAGGCTCTTC,CASSPGQGATRLF
TRBJ2-7,TRBV11-2,-,-,TGTGCCAGCAGCCCTTTCGGAGGCTACGAGCAGTACTTC,CASSPFGGYEQYF
TRBJ2-5,TRBV30,TRBD2,-,TGTGCCTGGAGTGTAGGCCGGGCGACAAGCGGGGGAGAGACCCAGTACTTC,CAWSVGRATSGGETQYF
TRBJ1-2,TRBV19,-,few,TGTGCCAGTAGTATCCCCCCCGACAACGGGAAGAACTATGGCTACACCTTC,CASSIPPDNGKNYGYTF
TRBJ2-3,TRBV6-6,-,once,TGTGCCAGCTTTGCAGGGTACTCTAGCACAGATACGCAGTATTTT,CASFAGYSSTDTQYF
TRBJ2-7,TRBV5-6,TRBD2,-,TGTGCCAGCAGCTTAGCGGGACCAGGCGAGCAGTACTTC,CASSLAGPGEQYF
TRBJ1-6,TRBV27,-,-,TGTGCCAGCAGTTGGGCGGCGGCTTCACCCCTCCACTTT,CASSWAAASPLHF
TRBJ2-7,TRBV6-1,TRBD1,-,TGTGCCAGCAATCTTTTCCGGGACAGGGTTTACGAGCAGTACTTC,CASNLFRDRVYEQYF
TRBJ2-1,TRBV27,-,-,TGTGCCAGCAGTTTAGCGGAGACGATCTACAATGAGCAGTTCTTC,CASSLAETIYNEQFF
TRBJ1-4,TRBV7-3,-,few,TGTGCCAGCAGCTCCAGAATGAATGAAAAACTGTTTTTT,CASSSRMNEKLFF
TRBJ1-6,TRBV14,-,-,TGTGCCAGCAGCCAAGACAGGGTAATTTCACCCCTCCACTTT,CASSQDRVISPLHF
TRBJ2-3,TRBV7-9,-,few,TGTGCCAGCAGCTCCGGACAGACTAGCACAGATACGCAGTATTTT,CASSSGQTSTDTQYF
TRBJ1-5,TRBV19,-,-,TGTGCCAGTAGATCTTCCTTCCCTCCCCAGCATTTT,CASRSSFPPQHF
TRBJ2-1,TRBV28,TRBD1,-,TGTGCCAGCAGTCCAGGATCGGGACAGCGGTTTACTGAGCAGTTCTTC,CASSPGSGQRFTEQFF
TRBJ2-5,TRBV5-4,TRBD2,-,TGTGCCAGCAGCTTGGTAGGGGCTAGCGGGAGTCCGGGGGAGACCCAGTACTTC,CASSLVGASGSPGETQYF
TRBJ2-2,TRBV11-3,TRBD2,-,TGTGCCAGCAGCTTAAGTCTAGCGGGAGGTTTAACCGGGGAGCTGTTTTTT,CASSLSLAGGLTGELFF
TRBJ1-1,TRBV19,TRBD1,-,TGTGCCAGTAGTATACTTTCGGGACAGGGGGGAAAAGCTTTCTTT,CASSILSGQGGKAFF
TRBJ2-2,TRBV6-5,-,-,TGTGCCAGCAGGGGAATACTAGCCGGGGAGCTGTTTTTT,CASRGILAGELFF
TRBJ2-1,TRBV5-1,TRBD2,-,TGCGCCAGCAGCCTTCCTTCAGCGGGAGGCCCCTACAATGAGCAGTTCTTC,CASSLPSAGGPYNEQFF
TRBJ1-1,TRBV6-5,-,few,TGTGCCAGCAGGGACAGACTAAACACTGAAGCTTTCTTT,CASRDRLNTEAFF
TRBJ1-5,TRBV19,-,-,TGTGCCAGTTCGGACAGAGTTAATTTGCCCCAGCATTTT,CASSDRVNLPQHF
TRBJ2-3,TRBV7-9,TRBD1,-,TGTGCCAGCAGCTCCGGGACAGGGGGCAGCACAGATACGCAGTATTTT,CASSSGTGGSTDTQYF
TRBJ2-2,TRBV5-1,TRBD2,-,TGCGCCAGCAGCTTGGAAGCGGGAGAGGTCGGGGAGCTGTTTTTT,CASSLEAGEVGELFF
TRBJ2-2,TRBV6-1,TRBD2,-,TGTGCCAGCTTTTCCGGGACTAGCTTTTCGAACACCGGGGAGCTGTTTTTT,CASFSGTSFSNTGELFF
TRBJ1-1,TRBV6-5,TRBD1,once,TGTGCCAGCAGTGCCGGGACAGGGCAAGGGGCCACTGAAGCTTTCTTT,CASSAGTGQGATEAFF
TRBJ2-7,TRBV30,-,-,TGTGCCTGGAGCTCCTCCTACGAGCAGTACTTC,CAWSSSYEQYF
TRBJ1-6,TRBV27,-,-,TGTGCCAGCAGTATCGGACCGGCCCATAATTCACCCCTCCACTTT,CASSIGPAHNSPLHF
TRBJ2-6,TRBV4-1,-,-,TGTGCCAGCAGCCGGGCTCGTGGGGCCAACGTCCTGACTTTC,CASSRARGANVLTF
TRBJ1-4,TRBV12-3/TRBV12-4,-,-,TGTGCCAGCAGTTTAGATCGGGGGCCTAATGAAAAACTGTTTTTT,CASSLDRGPNEKLFF
TRBJ2-1,TRBV6-5,-,-,TGTGCCAGCAGTTACTCAAGAGACAATGAGCAGTTCTTC,CASSYSRDNEQFF
TRBJ2-2,TRBV30,-,few,TGTGCCTGGACCCTTACCCCCGGGGAGCTGTTTTTT,CAWTLTPGELFF
TRBJ2-7,TRBV6-1,TRBD2,-,TGTGCCAGCAGAGCCTACGTAGCGGGAGTCAGTTTCTACGAGCAGTACTTC,CASRAYVAGVSFYEQYF
TRBJ2-3,TRBV6-2/TRBV6-3,TRBD2,-,TGTGCCAGCAGTTACGGCGGGAGGGCCGCCTTCACAGATACGCAGTATTTT,CASSYGGRAAFTDTQYF
TRBJ1-2,TRBV5-6,-,-,TGTGCCAGCAGCTTGGCGCATGCCGCTAACTATGGCTACACCTTC,CASSLAHAANYGYTF
TRBJ2-7,TRBV19,TRBD1,-,TGTGCCAGTAGTTCCTCACCGGGACAGCTCGAGCAGTACTTC,CASSSSPGQLEQYF
TRBJ2-1,TRBV10-3,-,-,TGTGCCATCAGTGACGCGACATACTACAATGAGCAGTTCTTC,CAISDATYYNEQFF
TRBJ2-7,TRBV27,TRBD2,-,TGTGCCAGCAGCTCGAGGGTAGGGGAGGGCTACGAGCAGTACTTC,CASSSRVGEGYEQYF
TRBJ2-1,TRBV30,TRBD2,-,TGTGCCTGGAGTGTTCTAGCGGGAGGCTACAATGAGCAGTTCTTC,CAWSVLAGGYNEQFF
TRBJ2-3,TRBV13,-,-,TGTGCCAGCAGCTTACTGTCGGTGGTTGCGGGAGATACGCAGTATTTT,CASSLLSVVAGDTQYF
TRBJ2-7,TRBV4-1,-,-,TGCGCCAGCAGCCAAGATATACGGTCCGAGCAGTACTTC,CASSQDIRSEQYF
TRBJ1-2,TRBV6-5,-,-,TGTGCCATCAACGGGCTACGTATAAAGGCTAACTATGGCTACACCTTC,CAINGLRIKANYGYTF
TRBJ1-2,TRBV28,TRBD1,few,TGTGCCAGCAGAACTACAGGGGAGTACTATGGCTACACCTTC,CASRTTGEYYGYTF
TRBJ1-1,TRBV20-1,-,few,TGCAGTGCTAGATTTGGGCGGGACACTGAAGCTTTCTTT,CSARFGRDTEAFF
TRBJ2-2,TRBV27,-,-,TGTGCCAGCAGTTTACAAGCGTTCACCGGGGAGCTGTTTTTT,CASSLQAFTGELFF
TRBJ2-1,TRBV6-5,-,large,TGTGCCAGCAGTTACGTCACAAGCTCCTACAATGAGCAGTTCTTC,CASSYVTSSYNEQFF
TRBJ2-7,TRBV5-6,-,few,TGTGCCAGCAGCTCGGACAGTAGCTCCTACGAGCAGTACTTC,CASSSDSSSYEQYF
TRBJ2-3,TRBV6-1,-,hyperexpanded,TGTGCCAGCACCCCAATCGAGGCCAATACGCAGTATTTT,CASTPIEANTQYF